The 32 T cell receptor beta chains listed next were all sequenced from one sample in a study of blood T cell repertoires in COVID-19. Profiled with immunoSEQ multiplex PCR; TCRdb holds only in-frame clones, not every one. The table lists fewer than 90,000 clones, nearly 95% of them singletons. Sequenced input: peripheral blood. The source is a human donor with active COVID-19. The donor label of this sample is uncertain.

This clone showed up just a few times. The chain links TRBV4-1 to TRBJ1-4; perhaps TRBD1 as D (6 bases). This CDR3 contains 11 residues. The V end was cut by 8 bases, the J end by 14 bases, with 15 bases between. Germline CDR1 MGHRA, CDR2 YSYEKL. In DNA, the CDR3 is TGCGCCAGCGGAATCCCGGGACATCTGTTTTTT. Its protein product is CASGIPGHLFF.

The chain employs TRBV5-4 and TRBJ1-1; maybe TRBD1 (6 bases). This CDR3 spans 11 amino acids. V was shortened by 5 bases and J by 9 bases, with 11 bases between the two germline ends. Germline V CDR1 and CDR2: SGHNT, YYREEE (reference sequence). This chain's CDR3 is CASRSDSKAFF. The CDR3 DNA reads TGTGCCAGCAGATCGGACAGCAAAGCTTTCTTT.

V and J are TRBV28 and TRBJ1-2; D is unresolved. Trimming took off 5 bases at V and 4 bases at J, with 14 bases between the two ends. The germline V gene encodes CDR1 MDHEN and CDR2 SYDVKM. This CDR3 comprises 14 residues. The CDR3 DNA reads as TGTGCCAGCAGTCCTCCTTCAGGTGCCTATGGCTACACCTTC. Encoded protein: CASSPPSGAYGYTF.

The chain links TRBV2 to TRBJ1-3, with D perhaps TRBD1 (5 bases). The CDR3 is made up of 15 amino acids. V lost 6 bases and J 4 bases, leaving 16 bases between the germline ends. The V gene's germline CDR1 is SNHLY and CDR2 FYNNEI. CDR3: CASSPGTKGGNTIYF. DNA for the CDR3: TGTGCCAGCAGCCCCGGGACTAAAGGGGGAAACACCATATATTTT. The entire variable domain, with the rest obtained from reference TRBV2 and TRBJ1-3, is as follows: EPEVTQTPSHQVTQMGQEVILRCVPISNHLYFYWYRQILGQKVEFLVSFYNNEISEKSEIFDDQFSVERPDGSNFTLKIRSTKLEDSAMYFCASSPGTKGGNTIYFGEGSWLTVV.

To note about this clone: An end of the junction differs from the germline gene, which may be a read error. This chain connects TRBV7-7 to TRBJ2-1; TRBD2 agrees at 8 bases. The length of the CDR3 is 16 residues. Germline values: CDR1 SSHAT, CDR2 FNYEAQ (reference sequence). Written as DNA, the CDR3 is TGTGCTAGCAGCTTAGCGACGACTAGCGCTTACAATGAGCAGTTCTTC. Protein: CASSLATTSAYNEQFF.

The chain recombines TRBV27 with TRBJ2-5; the match to TRBD2 covers 11 bases. The V gene's germline CDR1 is MNHEY and CDR2 SMNVEV (reference sequence). This CDR3 region has 14 residues. CDR3 bases: TGTGTACGCGGGGGACTAGCGGATCAAGAGACCCAGTACTTC. It encodes CVRGGLADQETQYF.

This chain connects TRBV3-1 (or the pseudogene TRBV3-2) to TRBJ2-4, with 8 nucleotides matching TRBD2. V was pared by 4 bases and J by 6 bases, with 2 bases of the junction left unmatched. This CDR3 region has 13 residues. Germline CDR1 and CDR2: LGHDT and YNNKEL (reference sequence). The CDR3 sequence: CASSRRGVNIQYF. The CDR3 bases are TGTGCCAGCAGCCGGCGGGGGGTAAACATTCAGTACTTC.

This clone has only one observation. The V gene is TRBV18, the J gene TRBJ1-1; D is undetermined. Germline-derived CDR1 and CDR2 are KGHSH and LQKENI. The CDR3 has 12 residues. With 2 bases removed from V and 7 bases from J, the gap between germline ends came to 8 bases. The CDR3, as DNA: TGTGCCAGCTCACCAAGAGACATTGAAGCTTTCTTT. Its protein is CASSPRDIEAFF.

The rearrangement links TRBV24-1 to TRBJ2-2; D is unclear. V dropped 2 bases and J dropped 6 bases, with 12 bases sitting between them. Per germline, CDR1 KGHDR and CDR2 SFDVKD. The CDR3 loop spans 15 amino acids. The DNA of the CDR3 is TGTGCCACCAGTGATTCTAACTTACGCTCCGGGGAGCTGTTTTTT. Translating it yields CATSDSNLRSGELFF.

The chain carries TRBV15 and TRBJ1-3; 8 bases line up with TRBD1. V trimming: 11 bases; J trimming: 6 bases; junction bases outside the gene matches: 9. The CDR3 has 13 residues. Looked up from germline, CDR1 is LNHNV and CDR2 is YYDKDF (reference sequence). CDR3 in amino acids: CAAGAGGENTIYF. For the CDR3, the DNA is TGTGCCGCCGGGGCAGGGGGCGAAAACACCATATATTTT. The full variable domain, completed using reference TRBV15 and TRBJ1-3, is DAMVIQNPRYQVTQFGKPVTLSCSQTLNHNVMYWYQQKSSQAPKLLFHYYDKDFNNEADTPDNFQSRRPNTSFCFLDIRSPGLGDTAMYLCAAGAGGENTIYFGEGSWLTVV.

This clone came up once. This chain connects TRBV12-5 to TRBJ1-1, with a possible D match to TRBD1 (5 bases). Trimming removed 5 bases from V and 5 bases from J, with 18 bases in between. The CDR3 consists of 15 residues. The V gene's germline CDR1 is LGHNT and CDR2 FRNRAP. The CDR3 spells CASGRTQGGWTEAFF. The CDR3 coding sequence is TGTGCTAGTGGTCGCACGCAGGGCGGATGGACTGAAGCTTTCTTT. Supplemented by reference TRBV12-5 and TRBJ1-1, the full variable domain reads DARVTQTPRHKVTEMGQEVTMRCQPILGHNTVFWYRQTMMQGLELLAYFRNRAPLDDSGMPKDRFSAEMPDATLATLKIQPSEPRDSAVYFCASGRTQGGWTEAFFGQGTRLTVV.

This chain uses TRBV27 with TRBJ1-1; tentative D call: TRBD1 (6 bases). Germline V gene data show CDR1 as MNHEY and CDR2 as SMNVEV (reference sequence). Trimming took 5 bases from V and 3 from J, leaving 16 bases between them. CDR3 size: 15 residues. This CDR3 is CASSLSRGADTEAFF. The DNA of the CDR3 is TGTGCCAGCAGTCTTAGTCGGGGGGCGGACACTGAAGCTTTCTTT.

V and J are TRBV7-8 and TRBJ2-3, with D uncertain. This CDR3 spans 16 amino acids. Germline V lookup: CDR1 SGHVS, CDR2 FQNEAQ. The V end lost 1 base, the J end lost 0 bases, and 11 bases lay between the germline ends. CDR3: CASSLGAALSTDTQYF. The CDR3 DNA is TGTGCCAGCAGCTTAGGCGCAGCGCTCAGCACAGATACGCAGTATTTT.

The chain combines TRBV11-3 with TRBJ2-7; TRBD1 aligns across 8 bases. V dropped 5 bases and J dropped 0; count of bases not matched to a gene: 6. Germline loops: CDR1 SGHNT, CDR2 YENEEA. The CDR3 loop spans 15 amino acids. Here the CDR3 reads CASSPRTGSSYEQYF. Here the CDR3 DNA reads TGTGCCAGCAGCCCCCGGACAGGGAGCTCCTACGAGCAGTACTTC.

This clone was counted once. CDR3 sequence reads: CASSLGDYTEAFF. CDR3 in DNA: TGTGCCAGCAGCTTAGGGGACTACACTGAAGCTTTCTTT. The chain combines TRBV7-9 with TRBJ1-1, with D perhaps TRBD1 (5 bases). The CDR3 is made up of 13 amino acids. Looked up from germline, CDR1 is SEHNR and CDR2 is FQNEAQ (reference sequence). Trimming removed 1 base at V and 3 bases at J, with 6 bases between.

This chain joins TRBV18 and TRBJ2-7; TRBD1 aligns across 8 bases. This CDR3 comprises 14 residues. Germline trimming cut 3 bases from V and 3 bases from J; bases unmatched to any gene: 4. Germline-derived CDR1 and CDR2 are KGHSH and LQKENI. The CDR3 protein is CASSPTGGSYEQYF. In DNA form, the CDR3 reads TGTGCCAGCTCACCTACAGGGGGTAGCTACGAGCAGTACTTC.

The chain links TRBV3-1 (or the pseudogene TRBV3-2) to TRBJ2-5; 7 bases map to TRBD2. CDR1 and CDR2 (germline): LGHDT, YNNKEL (reference sequence). CDR3 length: 14 amino acids. J gave up 0 bases and V 5 bases, and 3 bases lay outside the gene matches. CDR3 residues: CASSTGTNQETQYF. As DNA, the CDR3 is TGTGCCAGCAGCACCGGGACTAACCAAGAGACCCAGTACTTC.

This rearrangement joins TRBV11-3 to TRBJ2-1, with 11 positions matching TRBD2. The germline CDR1 and CDR2 sequences are SGHNT and YENEEA. This CDR3 has 15 residues. V gave up 4 bases and J gave up 6 bases; unmatched junction bases: 5. CDR3 in DNA: TGTGCCAGCAGCTCGGTAGCGGGAGGGCCCAATGAGCAGTTCTTC. This translates into CASSSVAGGPNEQFF.

The rearrangement joins TRBV5-8 to TRBJ2-3, with a weak D call TRBD2 (6 bases). V was trimmed by 6 bases and J by 4 bases, leaving 18 bases between them. Germline CDR1 SGHTS, CDR2 YDEGEE. This CDR3 is 15 amino acids long. CDR3 DNA: TGTGCCAGCACCTACCCGGGGGTCGGAGCAGATACGCAGTATTTT. Its protein is CASTYPGVGADTQYF.

The rearrangement uses TRBV7-2 and TRBJ1-5; the D gene is possibly TRBD1 (5 bases). Germline V gene data show CDR1 as SGHTA and CDR2 as FQGNSA. Trimming took off 5 bases at V and 6 bases at J, with 14 bases between the two ends. CDR3 length: 14 residues. In DNA form, the CDR3 reads TGTGCCAGCAGCCCAGGCGGGGGGAGTCAGCCCCAGCATTTT. The encoded protein is CASSPGGGSQPQHF.

The chain links TRBV27 to TRBJ2-2; 8 nucleotides line up with TRBD1. V was pared by 8 bases and J by 1 base, with 3 bases of the junction left unmatched. The germline V gene encodes CDR1 MNHEY and CDR2 SMNVEV (reference sequence). The CDR3 extends over 14 amino acids. The CDR3 DNA is TGTGCCAGCCGGACAGGGCTGAACACCGGGGAGCTGTTTTTT. It encodes CASRTGLNTGELFF.

This chain links TRBV19 with TRBJ1-4, with 8 bases fitting TRBD1. The CDR3 has 16 amino acids. V shed 5 bases and J 10 bases; nucleotides not matched to a gene: 15. Germline lookup yields CDR1 LNHDA and CDR2 SQIVND (reference sequence). CDR3 coding DNA: TGTGCCAGTAGTGCGGGACAGGTACCCCTGGTCGGAAAACTGTTTTTT. This gives the protein CASSAGQVPLVGKLFF.

V is TRBV4-1 and J is TRBJ2-3, with TRBD1 as a possible D gene (6 bases). V lost 4 bases, J lost 6 bases, and 11 bases lay in between. This CDR3 region has 13 residues. Germline-derived CDR1 and CDR2 are MGHRA and YSYEKL. The CDR3 loop is CASSRTQGDTQYF. The DNA for the CDR3 is TGCGCCAGCAGCCGAACACAGGGCGATACGCAGTATTTT.

The CDR3 is CSVDGISLETQYF. The CDR3, as DNA: TGCAGCGTTGACGGCATTAGCTTAGAGACCCAGTACTTC. This chain connects TRBV29-1 to TRBJ2-5; D unresolved. The CDR3 spans 13 residues. Per germline, CDR1 SQVTM and CDR2 ANQGSEA. The ends were cut back, 3 bases at V and 4 bases at J, with 12 bases in the middle.

The chain has TRBV5-4 and TRBJ1-3, with 7 bases identical to TRBD1. The V gene's germline CDR1 is SGHNT and CDR2 YYREEE (reference sequence). Losses at the gene ends were 3 bases for V and 0 bases for J; bases not matched to a gene: 6. CDR3 size: 16 residues. For the CDR3, the DNA is TGTGCCAGCAGCTCTTTCCGGGACAGCTCTGGAAACACCATATATTTT. Residues: CASSSFRDSSGNTIYF.

The chain combines TRBV2 with TRBJ1-5, with TRBD1 identical over 8 bases. The germline V gene encodes CDR1 SNHLY and CDR2 FYNNEI. The CDR3 is 15 amino acids. The V and J ends lost 6 bases and 7 bases, in that order; junction bases with no gene match: 11. CDR3 DNA sequence: TGTGCCAGCAGGGACCCCAGGGGGCGGGGGCAGCCCCAGCATTTT. Protein: CASRDPRGRGQPQHF. The whole variable domain, filled in from reference TRBV2 and TRBJ1-5, reads EPEVTQTPSHQVTQMGQEVILRCVPISNHLYFYWYRQILGQKVEFLVSFYNNEISEKSEIFDDQFSVERPDGSNFTLKIRSTKLEDSAMYFCASRDPRGRGQPQHFGDGTRLSIL.

This rearrangement joins TRBV7-2 to TRBJ2-5; TRBD2 matches at 9 bases. V lost 5 bases and J lost 4; bases outside the gene matches: 17. CDR1 SGHTA and CDR2 FQGNSA come from the germline V gene. There are 18 residues in the CDR3. CDR3 nucleotides: TGTGCCAGCAGCCGCCGAAGGGGGGTAGCGGGAGACGGAGAGACCCAGTACTTC. It is translated as CASSRRRGVAGDGETQYF. Based on the CDR3 plus reference TRBV7-2 and TRBJ2-5, the full variable domain is GAGVSQSPSNKVTEKGKDVELRCDPISGHTALYWYRQSLGQGLEFLIYFQGNSAPDKSGLPSDRFSAERTGGSVSTLTIQRTQQEDSAVYLCASSRRRGVAGDGETQYFGPGTRLLVL.

The chain joins TRBV19 to TRBJ2-5; 7 nucleotides line up with TRBD1. Germline V gene data show CDR1 as LNHDA and CDR2 as SQIVND (reference sequence). V dropped 0 bases and J dropped 6; count of bases not matched to a gene: 4. The CDR3 has 14 residues. Written as DNA, the CDR3 is TGTGCCAGTAGTATAGACGAGGGGGCCAAGACCCAGTACTTC. This sequence encodes CASSIDEGAKTQYF.

This chain links TRBV6-2 or TRBV6-3 with TRBJ2-7, with 7 bases aligning to TRBD1. V lost 4 bases, J lost 2 bases, and 2 bases stayed unmatched. The germline V gene encodes CDR1 MNHEY and CDR2 SVGEGT. The CDR3 length is 13 residues. CDR3 loop: CASSSGQTYEQYF. CDR3 nucleotide sequence: TGTGCCAGCAGTTCGGGACAGACCTACGAGCAGTACTTC.

The chain links TRBV11-3 to TRBJ2-1, with 7 bases fitting TRBD1. The length of the CDR3 is 15 residues. The ends lost 5 bases at V and 3 bases at J; junction bases unmatched: 7. Germline CDR1 and CDR2: SGHNT and YENEEA. The CDR3 bases are TGTGCCAGCAGCACGCGACAGGGCCTCTACAATGAGCAGTTCTTC. This sequence encodes CASSTRQGLYNEQFF. Filled out from reference TRBV11-3 and TRBJ2-1, the complete variable domain reads EAGVVQSPRYKIIEKKQPVAFWCNPISGHNTLYWYLQNLGQGPELLIRYENEEAVDDSQLPKDRFSAERLKGVDSTLKIQPAELGDSAVYLCASSTRQGLYNEQFFGPGTRLTVL.

This chain links TRBV5-1 with TRBJ2-7, with 7 positions matching TRBD1. The CDR3 is 14 amino acids. With 3 bases clipped from V and 2 bases from J, the junction kept 5 bases outside the gene matches. Per the germline V gene, CDR1 is SGHRS and CDR2 is YFSETQ. CDR3 amino acids: CASSSGTATYEQYF. CDR3 in DNA: TGCGCCAGCAGCTCGGGGACAGCCACCTACGAGCAGTACTTC.

The chain combines TRBV2 with TRBJ2-2; 8 bases are shared with TRBD1. With V trimmed by 3 bases and J by 4 bases, 7 bases remained unmatched. Germline lookup yields CDR1 SNHLY and CDR2 FYNNEI. This CDR3 has 16 residues. CDR3 in amino acids: CASSDRGRTGTGELFF. DNA of the CDR3: TGTGCCAGCAGTGACAGGGGGCGCACGGGCACCGGGGAGCTGTTTTTT.